This T cell receptor (beta chain) came from a study of OX40 agonist ivuxolimab in advanced cancers. Looking at the study overall: Patients received the agonistic anti-OX40 (CD134) antibody ivuxolimab.

This clone was seen a handful of times. TCRdb's copy holds only in-frame clones and misses some; the assay was immunoSEQ multiplex PCR. Of about 80,000 clones in the sample, around 86% were seen once. The sample consisted of CD4+ or CD8+ T cells sorted from blood, taken in a trial of the OX40 agonist ivuxolimab. The sequence was obtained from an adult with an advanced solid tumor such as melanoma, head and neck, liver or kidney cancer.

The CDR3, as DNA: TGTGCCAGCAGCTCCCTCAGGGAGACCCAGTACTTC. It codes for CASSSLRETQYF. The chain links TRBV11-2 to TRBJ2-5; D is undetermined. V was clipped by 4 bases and J by 5 bases, with 8 bases between them. The CDR3 runs 12 residues. Germline V gene sequence: CDR1 SGHAT, CDR2 FQNNGV.